These T cell receptor beta chains were read from a single sample in a study of shared clonotypes between healthy human individuals. Produced via immunoSEQ multiplex PCR; TCRdb's table is partial and in-frame only. The sample shows about 2.4 million clones, 80% to 95% of them seen only once. Specimen: naive CD4+ T cells from PBMCs. The receptors stem from a man aged 18 to 35 in good health. Some clones in this sample may be carry-over from other donors' samples. CDR3s include the opening cysteine and the closing phenylalanine or tryptophan. Fields, in order: D gene, J gene, V gene, CDR3 protein. A D gene is named only where the DNA matches it firmly.

NA,TRBJ1-4,TRBV2,CASSDIGDTWTNEKLFF
NA,TRBJ2-1,TRBV19,CASSIRGLAGEQFF
TRBD2,TRBJ2-1,TRBV28,CASSTPASGSREQFF
NA,TRBJ2-1,TRBV11-2,CASSLYFSWRNYNEQFF
NA,TRBJ1-4,TRBV27,CASRPLGGDEKLFF
NA,TRBJ2-6,TRBV28,CASSLTPGLYSGANVLTF
NA,TRBJ2-2,TRBV6-1,CASSLIPGGTGELFF
NA,TRBJ1-5,TRBV6-1,CASRMAGPPQHF
TRBD2,TRBJ2-4,TRBV4-2,CASSQDPSGRQLAKNIQYF
NA,TRBJ2-7,TRBV28,CASSLRGSYEQYF
NA,TRBJ1-2,TRBV27,CASSPGGRPSYGYTF
NA,TRBJ1-3,TRBV6-5,CASRPKASSGNTIYF
TRBD2,TRBJ2-5,TRBV7-2,CASSSVAGGVETQYF
TRBD1,TRBJ2-7,TRBV6-6,CASSYTSGTGPFEQYF